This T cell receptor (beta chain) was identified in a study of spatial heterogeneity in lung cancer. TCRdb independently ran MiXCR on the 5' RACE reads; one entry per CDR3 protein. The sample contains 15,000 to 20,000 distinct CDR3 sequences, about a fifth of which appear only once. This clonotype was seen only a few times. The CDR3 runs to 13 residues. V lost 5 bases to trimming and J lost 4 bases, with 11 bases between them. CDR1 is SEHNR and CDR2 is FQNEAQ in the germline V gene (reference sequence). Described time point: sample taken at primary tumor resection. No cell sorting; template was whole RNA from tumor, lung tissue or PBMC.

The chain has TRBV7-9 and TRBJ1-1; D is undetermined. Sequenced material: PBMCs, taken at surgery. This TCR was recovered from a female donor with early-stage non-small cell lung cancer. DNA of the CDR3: TGTGCCAGCAGCCCCAGCCCGGCCACTGAAGCTTTCTTT. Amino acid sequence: CASSPSPATEAFF.